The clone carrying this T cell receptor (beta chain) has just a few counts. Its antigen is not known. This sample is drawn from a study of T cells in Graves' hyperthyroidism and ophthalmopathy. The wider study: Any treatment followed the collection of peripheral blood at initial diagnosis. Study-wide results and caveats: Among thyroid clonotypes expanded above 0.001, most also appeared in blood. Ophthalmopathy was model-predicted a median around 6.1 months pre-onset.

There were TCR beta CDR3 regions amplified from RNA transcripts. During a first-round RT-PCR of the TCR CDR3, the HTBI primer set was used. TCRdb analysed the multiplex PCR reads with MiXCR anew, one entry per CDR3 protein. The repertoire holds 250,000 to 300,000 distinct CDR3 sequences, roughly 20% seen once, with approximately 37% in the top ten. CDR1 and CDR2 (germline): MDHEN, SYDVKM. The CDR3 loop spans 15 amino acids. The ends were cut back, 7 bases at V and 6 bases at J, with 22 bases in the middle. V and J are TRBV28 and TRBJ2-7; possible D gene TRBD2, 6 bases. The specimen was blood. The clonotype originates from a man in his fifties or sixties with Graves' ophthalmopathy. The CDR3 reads CASIGSQGGSSEQYF. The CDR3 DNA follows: TGTGCCAGCATTGGGTCGCAGGGAGGATCCAGCGAGCAGTACTTC.